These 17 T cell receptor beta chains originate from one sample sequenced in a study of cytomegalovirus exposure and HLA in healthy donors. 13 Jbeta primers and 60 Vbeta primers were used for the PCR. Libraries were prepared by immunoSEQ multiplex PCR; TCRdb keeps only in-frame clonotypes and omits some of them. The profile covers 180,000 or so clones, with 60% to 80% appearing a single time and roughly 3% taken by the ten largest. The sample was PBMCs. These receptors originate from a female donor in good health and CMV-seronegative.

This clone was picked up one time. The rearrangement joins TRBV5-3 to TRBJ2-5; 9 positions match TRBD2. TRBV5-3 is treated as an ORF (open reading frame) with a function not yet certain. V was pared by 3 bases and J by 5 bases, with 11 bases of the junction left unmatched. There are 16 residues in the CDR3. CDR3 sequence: CARSSKAGGSGETQYF. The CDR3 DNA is TGTGCCAGAAGCTCTAAGGCGGGGGGGTCTGGGGAGACCCAGTACTTC.

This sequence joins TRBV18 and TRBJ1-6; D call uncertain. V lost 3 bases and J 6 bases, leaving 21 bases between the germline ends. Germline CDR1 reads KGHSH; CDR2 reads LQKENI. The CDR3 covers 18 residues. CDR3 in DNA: TGTGCCAGCTCACCGTCGGGATTTTTCACCTCCCTTAATTCACCCCTCCACTTT. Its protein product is CASSPSGFFTSLNSPLHF.

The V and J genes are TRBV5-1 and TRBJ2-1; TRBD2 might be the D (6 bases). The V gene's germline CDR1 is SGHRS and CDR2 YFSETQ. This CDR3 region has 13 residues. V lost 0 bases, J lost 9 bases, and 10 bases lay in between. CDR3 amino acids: CASSLEGTFEQFF. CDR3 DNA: TGCGCCAGCAGCTTGGAAGGGACTTTTGAGCAGTTCTTC.

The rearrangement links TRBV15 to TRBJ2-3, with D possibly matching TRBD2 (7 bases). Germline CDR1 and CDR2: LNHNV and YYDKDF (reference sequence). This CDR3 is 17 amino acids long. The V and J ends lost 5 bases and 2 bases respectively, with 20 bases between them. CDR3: CATSPLISGGLTDTQYF. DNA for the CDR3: TGTGCCACCAGCCCGTTGATTTCGGGGGGCCTCACAGATACGCAGTATTTT.

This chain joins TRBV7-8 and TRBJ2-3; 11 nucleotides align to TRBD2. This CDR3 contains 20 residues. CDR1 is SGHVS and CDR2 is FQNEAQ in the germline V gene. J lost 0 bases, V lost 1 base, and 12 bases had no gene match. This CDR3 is CASSLVAIASGGKSTDTQYF. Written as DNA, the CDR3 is TGTGCCAGCAGCTTAGTAGCAATTGCTAGCGGGGGGAAAAGCACAGATACGCAGTATTTT.

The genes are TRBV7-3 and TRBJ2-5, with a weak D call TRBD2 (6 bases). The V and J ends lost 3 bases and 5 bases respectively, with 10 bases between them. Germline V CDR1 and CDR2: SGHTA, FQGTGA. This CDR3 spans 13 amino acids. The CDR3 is CASSLKLAETQYF. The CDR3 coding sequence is TGTGCCAGCAGCTTGAAACTAGCCGAGACCCAGTACTTC.

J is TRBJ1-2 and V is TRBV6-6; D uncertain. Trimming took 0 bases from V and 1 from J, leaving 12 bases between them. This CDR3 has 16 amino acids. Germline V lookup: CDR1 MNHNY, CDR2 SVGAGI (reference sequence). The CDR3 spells CASSYSKEGLNYGYTF. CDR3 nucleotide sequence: TGTGCCAGCAGTTACTCGAAGGAGGGTCTTAACTATGGCTACACCTTC.

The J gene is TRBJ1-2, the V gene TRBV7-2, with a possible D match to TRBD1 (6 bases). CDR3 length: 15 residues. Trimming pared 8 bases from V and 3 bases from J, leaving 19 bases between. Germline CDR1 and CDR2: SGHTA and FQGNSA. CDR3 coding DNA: TGTGCCAGCGTTGCTTCAGGGGCGGCAGACTATGGCTACACCTTC. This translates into CASVASGAADYGYTF.

The CDR3 nucleotides are TGTGCCAGCAGGACATGGACAGGGAACACTGAAGCTTTCTTT. Translated, it gives CASRTWTGNTEAFF. The chain uses TRBV6-1 and TRBJ1-1; 7 bases fit TRBD1. The V segment lost 6 bases and the J segment 1 base; nucleotides outside the gene matches: 5. Germline values: CDR1 MNHNS, CDR2 SASEGT. CDR3 size: 14 residues.

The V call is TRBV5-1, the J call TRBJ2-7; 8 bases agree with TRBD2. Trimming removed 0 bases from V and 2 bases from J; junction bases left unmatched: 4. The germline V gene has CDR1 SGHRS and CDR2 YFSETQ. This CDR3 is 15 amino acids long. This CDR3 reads CASSLELAGAYEQYF. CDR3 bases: TGCGCCAGCAGCTTGGAGCTAGCGGGCGCCTACGAGCAGTACTTC.

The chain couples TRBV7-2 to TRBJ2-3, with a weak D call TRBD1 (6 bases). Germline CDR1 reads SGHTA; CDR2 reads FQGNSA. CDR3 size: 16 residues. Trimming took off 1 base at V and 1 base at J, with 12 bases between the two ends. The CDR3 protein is CASSLGGGAGTDTQYF. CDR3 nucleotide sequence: TGTGCCAGCAGCTTAGGTGGGGGCGCGGGCACAGATACGCAGTATTTT.

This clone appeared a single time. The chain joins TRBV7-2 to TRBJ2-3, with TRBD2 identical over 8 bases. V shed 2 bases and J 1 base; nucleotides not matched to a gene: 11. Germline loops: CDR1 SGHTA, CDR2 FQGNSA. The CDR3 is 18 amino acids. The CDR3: CASSLLYGRAGGTDTQYF. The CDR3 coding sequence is TGTGCCAGCAGCTTATTATACGGGAGGGCCGGGGGCACAGATACGCAGTATTTT.

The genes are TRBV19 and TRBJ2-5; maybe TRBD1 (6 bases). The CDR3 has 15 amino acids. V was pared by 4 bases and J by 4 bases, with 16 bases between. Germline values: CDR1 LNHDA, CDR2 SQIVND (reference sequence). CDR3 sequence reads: CASSNGARGGETQYF. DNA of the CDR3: TGTGCCAGTAGTAATGGGGCCAGAGGGGGAGAGACCCAGTACTTC.

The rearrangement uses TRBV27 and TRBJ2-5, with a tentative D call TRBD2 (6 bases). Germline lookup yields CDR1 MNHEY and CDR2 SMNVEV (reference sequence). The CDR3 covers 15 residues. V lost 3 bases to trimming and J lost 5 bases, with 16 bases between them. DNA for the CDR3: TGTGCCAGCAGTTTGAGGACGGGAGAGTGGGAGACCCAGTACTTC. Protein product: CASSLRTGEWETQYF.

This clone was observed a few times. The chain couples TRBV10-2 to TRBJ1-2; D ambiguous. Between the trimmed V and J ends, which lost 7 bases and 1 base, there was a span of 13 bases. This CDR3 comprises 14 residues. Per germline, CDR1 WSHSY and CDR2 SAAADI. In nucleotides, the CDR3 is TGCGCCAGCAAGGAGGGAGCGATTAACTATGGCTACACCTTC. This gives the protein CASKEGAINYGYTF.

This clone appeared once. The CDR3 loop is CAWGSGLNEQFF. CDR3 in DNA: TGTGCCTGGGGGTCAGGTCTTAATGAGCAGTTCTTC. The chain joins TRBV30 to TRBJ2-1; D call uncertain. The CDR3 loop spans 12 amino acids. V was pared by 5 bases and J by 7 bases, with 12 bases between. Germline CDR1 GTSNPN, CDR2 SVGIG (reference sequence). The full variable domain, its missing parts supplied by reference TRBV30 and TRBJ2-1, is SQTIHQWPATLVQPVGSPLSLECTVEGTSNPNLYWYRQAAGRGLQLLFYSVGIGQISSEVPQNLSASRPQDRQFILSSKKLLLSDSGFYLCAWGSGLNEQFFGPGTRLTVL.

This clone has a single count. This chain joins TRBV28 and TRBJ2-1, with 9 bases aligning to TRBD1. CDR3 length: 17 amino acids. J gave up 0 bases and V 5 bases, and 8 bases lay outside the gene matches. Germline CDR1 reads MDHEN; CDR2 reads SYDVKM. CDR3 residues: CASSPAQQGASYNEQFF. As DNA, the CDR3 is TGTGCCAGCAGTCCCGCCCAACAGGGGGCCTCCTACAATGAGCAGTTCTTC.